Shown below are 6 T cell receptor beta chains from a single sample sequenced in a study of CD8 T cells in Susac syndrome. RNA, at about 0.45 to 1 ug, was reverse transcribed with random hexamers. TCRdb reprocessed the immunoSEQ multiplex PCR reads via MiXCR and lists one record per CDR3 protein. The table records approximately 200,000 distinct CDR3 sequences, 85% to 95% of them present only once. Sequencing was done on a sample of CD4+ T cells from PBMCs. Receptors originate from a human donor with multiple sclerosis.

The chain uses TRBV12-3 or TRBV12-4 and TRBJ1-2; D ambiguous. The CDR3 is 14 amino acids. Trimming pared 4 bases from V and 4 bases from J, leaving 13 bases between. The CDR3 spells CASSSPPAGYGYTF. As DNA, the CDR3 is TGTGCCAGCAGTTCTCCCCCAGCGGGCTATGGCTACACCTTC.

This clonotype showed up just once. In nucleotides, the CDR3 is TGTGCCAGCAGTCAATGGGACAGAGCTAACTATGGCTACACCTTC. Translated: CASSQWDRANYGYTF. The V gene is TRBV12-3 or TRBV12-4, the J gene TRBJ1-2; 7 bases fit TRBD1. J was trimmed by 0 bases and V by 5 bases; bases with no gene match: 6. The CDR3 loop spans 15 amino acids.

J is TRBJ2-2 and V is TRBV30; D remains unclear. Germline CDR1 is GTSNPN and CDR2 is SVGIG (reference sequence). The CDR3 runs 15 residues. Trimming took 4 bases from V and 4 from J, leaving 16 bases between them. This CDR3 reads CAWNTPARGTGELFF. The CDR3 DNA follows: TGTGCCTGGAATACCCCGGCGCGCGGCACCGGGGAGCTGTTTTTT.

V gene TRBV6-1 combines with J gene TRBJ1-1; D uncertain. Trimming left V 1 base short and J 11 bases short, with 14 bases between. CDR1 is MNHNS and CDR2 is SASEGT in the germline V gene. The CDR3 covers 13 residues. CDR3 nucleotide sequence: TGTGCCAGCAGTGAAGGTTTCGGCAGTAGTGCTTTCTTT. This gives the protein CASSEGFGSSAFF.

The chain links TRBV27 to TRBJ1-1, with 8 bases lining up with TRBD1. With 3 bases clipped from V and 6 bases from J, the junction kept 3 bases outside the gene matches. The length of the CDR3 is 13 residues. The germline gives CDR1 MNHEY, CDR2 SMNVEV (reference sequence). The CDR3 spells CASSFRGPSEAFF. For the CDR3, the DNA is TGTGCCAGCAGTTTCAGGGGGCCATCTGAAGCTTTCTTT.

This chain links TRBV20-1 with TRBJ1-4; 7 nucleotides line up with TRBD1. The CDR3 totals 14 residues. CDR1 and CDR2 from the germline V gene are DFQATT and SNEGSKA (reference sequence). Trimming at V came to 6 bases and at J to 5 bases, leaving 9 bases not matched to a gene. This chain's CDR3 is CSARGGTVNEKLFF. Written as DNA, the CDR3 is TGCAGTGCGCGGGGGGGGACAGTGAATGAAAAACTGTTTTTT.